This T cell receptor beta chain stems from a study of T cells in localized non-small cell lung cancer (TCRdb year 2020). For the study in its entirety: T cell repertoires of hundreds of early-stage NSCLC patients were analyzed, with tumors being compared against uninvolved tumor-adjacent lungs. The cohort consisted of approximately 240 treatment-naive NSCLC patients whose localized lung tumors had been resected. NSCLC patients had a mean age of approximately 66 years, and around 140 were male and about a hundred female.

Trimming costs V 2 bases and J 6 bases, and their ends lie 7 bases apart. The CDR3, from cysteine to phenylalanine, totals 13 residues. Just the 39-base CDR3 DNA is kept, in frame starting at base 1. The germline V gene gives CDR1 as SNHLY and CDR2 as FYNNEI. The immunoSEQ Assay was used to sequence TCR beta CDR3 regions from DNA. Under the source paper's analysis protocol: T cell density was computed as TCR beta template counts normalized to usable DNA estimated by amplifying housekeeping genes. Richness was estimated with the preseqR package, extrapolating to 400,000 templates for PBMC samples and 120,000 templates for tissue samples. Clonality was defined as one minus Pielou's evenness. Tissue-enriched TCRs were identified through differential abundance testing performed on productive amino-acid clonotypes, with a minimum total count of 5 and an alpha of 0.1. The Jaccard Index and the Morisita Overlap Index were used to measure repertoire overlap between compartments. GLIPH grouped TCR beta CDR3s together with public tetramer-defined viral CDR3s, and a viral motif had to include at least three viral sequences and also show V-gene enrichment. TCRdb took this table from immuneACCESS and kept in-frame rearrangements with V and J called. Such tables lack part of the clones; where checked against another copy, unresolved V genes explain under half of the gap, and the rest is unexplained. For V, J and clone size, that table is used; D and trimming come from the DNA. The sample yields around 29,000 clones; around 90% were counted once. Roughly 13% of the sample lies in the top ten.

Results and caveats for the whole study, not just this receptor: Higher blood T cell density associated with longer overall survival, while higher adjacent-lung clonality associated with shorter survival. Multi-region tumor sequencing was not performed, so intratumor heterogeneity could not be excluded. Of the top 100 tumor clones, a median of 57 were detected in paired uninvolved adjacent lung; roughly 26 were also among that lung's top 100. Since the design was exploratory, TCR variables were selected using unadjusted p-values with no false-discovery rate correction. The highest T cell clonality was observed in uninvolved tumor-adjacent lung, where clonality exceeded that of tumor, suggesting that antigenic responses were more focused in uninvolved tumor-adjacent lung.

As concerns this clone: No antigen is known for it. Nothing much larger sits one base from this clone, and base qualities are not available.

At diagnosis, peripheral blood, uninvolved tumor-adjacent lung and tumor were collected and stored as a combination of fresh-frozen and FFPE material. Blood samples were analyzed as peripheral blood mononuclear cells for TCR repertoire profiling. The sequence was collected from a female donor of 60 years or more with stage III squamous cell lung carcinoma. Sequences were derived from peripheral blood, sampled before any cancer treatment. Recombination joined TRBV2 with TRBJ2-2; the D gene remains uncertain. CDR3 sequence: CASSEYQPGELFF. The DNA sequence is TGTGCCAGCAGTGAATATCAGCCCGGGGAGCTGTTTTTT. Extended through the reference TRBV2 and TRBJ2-2 proteins, this CDR3 yields the full variable domain: EPEVTQTPSHQVTQMGQEVILRCVPISNHLYFYWYRQILGQKVEFLVSFYNNEISEKSEIFDDQFSVERPDGSNFTLKIRSTKLEDSAMYFCASSEYQPGELFFGEGSRLTVL.